This T cell receptor (beta chain) comes out of a study of T cells after yellow fever vaccination. The CDR3 totals 15 residues. J gave up 5 bases and V 4 bases, and 8 bases lay outside the gene matches. Germline values: CDR1 SEHNR, CDR2 FQNEAQ (reference sequence). Each CDR3 protein gets one entry after TCRdb re-called the 5' RACE reads with MiXCR. The repertoire holds some 560,000 distinct CDR3 sequences, with about 15% as singletons. The sample here was PBMCs, taken less than 6 days after the first yellow fever vaccination. The gene calls are TRBV7-9 and TRBJ2-5, with 9 bases that match TRBD2. The receptor's source is a young man who received the YFV17D yellow fever vaccine. The CDR3 DNA is TGTGCCAGCAGCTCCCTAGCGGGGAAGATTGAGACCCAGTACTTC. Translation gives CASSSLAGKIETQYF.